The 4 T cell receptor beta chains below all came from one sample that was sequenced in a study of T cells in Graves' hyperthyroidism and ophthalmopathy. Amplified regions were TCR beta CDR3 sequences from RNA transcripts. During a first-round RT-PCR of the TCR CDR3, the HTBI primer set was used. TCRdb recomputed calls from the multiplex PCR reads with MiXCR, one row per CDR3 protein. The data contain hundreds of thousands of distinct CDR3 sequences, approximately 15% of them singletons. The sequenced sample was blood. Every receptor here comes from a young woman with Graves' hyperthyroidism that later progressed to Graves' ophthalmopathy.

In this sample, this clonotype turned up many times. This chain uses TRBV30 with TRBJ1-2; no firm D call. Trimming stripped 0 bases from V and 7 bases from J, with 9 bases between. Germline V gene lookup returns CDR1 GTSNPN and CDR2 SVGIG (reference sequence). The CDR3 runs 12 residues. The CDR3 sequence: CAWSVSPSGYTF. Here the CDR3 DNA reads TGTGCCTGGAGTGTATCGCCTAGTGGCTACACCTTC.

This clonotype was counted many times. This chain joins TRBV12-3 or TRBV12-4 and TRBJ1-6; 10 bases match TRBD1. V lost 0 bases and J lost 10; bases outside the gene matches: 3. The CDR3 spans 15 residues. DNA for the CDR3: TGTGCCAGCAGTTTAGCTGGGACAGGGGTCTCACCCCTCCACTTT. Its translation: CASSLAGTGVSPLHF.

This clonotype occurred many times. The chain uses TRBV12-3 or TRBV12-4 and TRBJ2-2, with TRBD2 identical over 7 bases. After removal of 4 bases from V and 5 bases from J, the junction contained 1 base not matched to a gene. The CDR3 loop spans 13 amino acids. The CDR3 loop reads CASSWTRTGELFF. The DNA of the CDR3 is TGTGCCAGCAGTTGGACTAGGACCGGGGAGCTGTTTTTT.

This clonotype came up many times. The gene calls are TRBV24-1 and TRBJ2-1; 11 bases are a match to TRBD1. Germline CDR1 is KGHDR and CDR2 is SFDVKD. The CDR3 runs 17 residues. The trim removed 0 bases at V and 7 bases at J, leaving 7 bases unmatched. The CDR3 DNA sequence: TGTGCCACCAGTGATTTGTTCGGACAGGGGGCGCAAAATGAGCAGTTCTTC. It translates to CATSDLFGQGAQNEQFF.